This T cell receptor (beta chain) was documented in a study of T cell responses to AZD1222 COVID-19 vaccine. General study points: Females made up more of the donors, who were largely white British, and clonal diversity may have come out too low.

Trimming removed 0 bases from V and 3 bases from J, with 10 bases in between. This CDR3 has 15 residues. From germline, CDR1 is SGDLS and CDR2 YYNGEE. Remarks on this clone: The target antigen is unknown.

Libraries were prepared by immunoSEQ multiplex PCR; TCRdb keeps only in-frame clonotypes and omits some of them. The data contain 110,000 to 150,000 clones, 75% to 90% of them singletons. V and J are TRBV9 and TRBJ2-1, with D unresolved. The source of this sequence is an adult in good health. The material was peripheral blood, obtained on day 0 of AZD1222 vaccination. The CDR3 nucleotides read TGTGCCAGCAGCGTAGATCGCGAGAGCTACAATGAGCAGTTCTTC. Translated: CASSVDRESYNEQFF.